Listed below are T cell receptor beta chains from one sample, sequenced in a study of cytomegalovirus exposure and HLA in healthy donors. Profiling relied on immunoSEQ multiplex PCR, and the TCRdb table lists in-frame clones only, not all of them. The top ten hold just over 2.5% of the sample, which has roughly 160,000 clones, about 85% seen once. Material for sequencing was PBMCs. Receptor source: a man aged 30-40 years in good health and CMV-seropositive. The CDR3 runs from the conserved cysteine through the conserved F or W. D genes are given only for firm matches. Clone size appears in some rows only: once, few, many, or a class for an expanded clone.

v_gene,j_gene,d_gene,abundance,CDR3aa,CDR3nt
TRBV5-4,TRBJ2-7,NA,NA,CASSPSLQVASYEQYF,TGTGCCAGCAGCCCTTCCTTACAGGTAGCCTCCTACGAGCAGTACTTC
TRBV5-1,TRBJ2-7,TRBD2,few,CASSWRLAGAPEQYF,TGCGCCAGCAGCTGGAGACTAGCGGGAGCTCCCGAGCAGTACTTC
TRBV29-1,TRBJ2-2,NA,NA,CSVGRDSLGGELFF,TGCAGCGTTGGGCGGGACTCCTTAGGCGGGGAGCTGTTTTTT
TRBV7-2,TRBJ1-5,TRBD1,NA,CASSLAPTGISNQPQHF,TGTGCCAGCAGCTTAGCACCGACAGGGATTTCCAATCAGCCCCAGCATTTT
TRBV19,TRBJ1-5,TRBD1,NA,CASSRTGYQPQHF,TGTGCCAGTAGTCGGACAGGGTATCAGCCCCAGCATTTT
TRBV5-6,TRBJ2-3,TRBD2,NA,CASSFGLADTDTQYF,TGTGCCAGCAGCTTCGGACTAGCGGACACAGATACGCAGTATTTT
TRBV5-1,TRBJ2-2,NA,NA,CASSLEAVTGELFF,TGCGCCAGCAGCTTGGAAGCTGTGACCGGGGAGCTGTTTTTT
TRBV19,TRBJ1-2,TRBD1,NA,CASIGTGVIYGYTF,TGTGCCAGTATAGGGACAGGGGTGATCTATGGCTACACCTTC
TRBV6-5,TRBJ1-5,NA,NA,CASSARGGGNQPQHF,TGTGCCAGCAGTGCCCGAGGGGGGGGCAATCAGCCCCAGCATTTT
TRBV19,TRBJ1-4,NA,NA,CASSPRGGRANEKLFF,TGTGCCAGTAGTCCCCGGGGAGGGCGTGCTAATGAAAAACTGTTTTTT
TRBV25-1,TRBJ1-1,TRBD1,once,CASSTHRDSEAFF,TGTGCCAGCAGTACCCACCGGGACAGTGAAGCTTTCTTT
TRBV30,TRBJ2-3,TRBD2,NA,CAWSVLAGGPDTQYF,TGTGCCTGGAGTGTTCTGGCGGGAGGGCCAGATACGCAGTATTTT
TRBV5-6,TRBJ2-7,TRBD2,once,CASSLYTGLAVFSYEQYF,TGTGCCAGCAGCCTTTACACGGGACTAGCGGTCTTCTCCTACGAGCAGTACTTC
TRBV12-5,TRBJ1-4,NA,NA,CASGLWRRGTPNEKLFF,TGTGCTAGTGGTTTATGGCGCAGGGGCACGCCTAATGAAAAACTGTTTTTT
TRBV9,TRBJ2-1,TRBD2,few,CASSVRAGGPSNEQFF,TGTGCCAGCAGCGTGAGGGCGGGAGGGCCAAGCAATGAGCAGTTCTTC
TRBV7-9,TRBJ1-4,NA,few,CASSLVGPFGEKLFF,TGTGCCAGCAGCTTAGTAGGTCCCTTCGGGGAAAAACTGTTTTTT
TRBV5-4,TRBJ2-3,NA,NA,CASSSSGTDTQYF,TGTGCCAGCAGCTCCTCGGGCACAGATACGCAGTATTTT
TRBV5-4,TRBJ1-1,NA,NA,CASSFTGGGTAFF,TGTGCCAGCAGCTTTACCGGCGGAGGTACTGCTTTCTTT
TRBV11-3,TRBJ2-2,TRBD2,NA,CASSPGLAENTGELFF,TGTGCCAGCAGCCCGGGACTAGCGGAGAACACCGGGGAGCTGTTTTTT
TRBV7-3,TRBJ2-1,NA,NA,CASSLQGGLYNEQFF,TGTGCCAGCAGCTTACAGGGAGGCCTCTACAATGAGCAGTTCTTC
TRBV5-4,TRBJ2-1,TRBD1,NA,CASSQRQGSSYNEQFF,TGTGCCAGCAGCCAGAGACAGGGTTCTTCCTACAATGAGCAGTTCTTC
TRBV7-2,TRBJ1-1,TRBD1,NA,CASSLVQGARTEAFF,TGTGCCAGCAGCTTAGTCCAGGGGGCAAGGACTGAAGCTTTCTTT
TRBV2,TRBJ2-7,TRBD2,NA,CASGTSAYEQYF,TGTGCCAGCGGGACTAGTGCCTACGAGCAGTACTTC
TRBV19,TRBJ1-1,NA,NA,CASSLGLGITEAFF,TGTGCCAGTAGCCTAGGACTGGGGATCACTGAAGCTTTCTTT
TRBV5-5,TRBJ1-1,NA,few,CASSFVRNTEAFF,TGTGCCAGCAGCTTTGTGAGGAACACTGAAGCTTTCTTT
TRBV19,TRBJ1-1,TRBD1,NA,CASSINRDSEAFF,TGTGCCAGTAGTATAAACCGGGACAGTGAAGCTTTCTTT
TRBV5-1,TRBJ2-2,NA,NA,CASSLVPLARNTGELFF,TGCGCCAGCAGCTTGGTCCCGCTAGCACGGAACACCGGGGAGCTGTTTTTT
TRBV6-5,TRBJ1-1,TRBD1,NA,CASSPDRGNTEAFF,TGTGCCAGCAGCCCGGACAGGGGAAACACTGAAGCTTTCTTT
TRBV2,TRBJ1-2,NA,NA,CASSEWSVGGGYTF,TGTGCCAGCAGTGAATGGTCAGTCGGAGGGGGCTACACCTTC
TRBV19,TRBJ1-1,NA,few,CASKEGYTEAFF,TGTGCCAGTAAAGAGGGTTACACTGAAGCTTTCTTT
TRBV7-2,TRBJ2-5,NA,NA,CASSSDWGETQYF,TGTGCCAGCAGCTCGGACTGGGGAGAGACCCAGTACTTC
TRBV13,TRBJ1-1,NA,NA,CASSPPDTETQNTEAFF,TGTGCCAGCAGCCCCCCCGATACAGAGACCCAGAACACTGAAGCTTTCTTT
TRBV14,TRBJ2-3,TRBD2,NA,CASSQLAGQTDTQYF,TGTGCCAGCAGCCAACTAGCGGGACAGACAGATACGCAGTATTTT
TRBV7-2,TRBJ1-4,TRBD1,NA,CASSLPTGGEKLFF,TGTGCCAGCAGCTTACCAACAGGGGGCGAAAAACTGTTTTTT
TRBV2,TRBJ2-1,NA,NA,CASVSPVSGTQGGNEQFF,TGTGCCAGCGTATCCCCGGTATCGGGCACACAAGGAGGCAATGAGCAGTTCTTC